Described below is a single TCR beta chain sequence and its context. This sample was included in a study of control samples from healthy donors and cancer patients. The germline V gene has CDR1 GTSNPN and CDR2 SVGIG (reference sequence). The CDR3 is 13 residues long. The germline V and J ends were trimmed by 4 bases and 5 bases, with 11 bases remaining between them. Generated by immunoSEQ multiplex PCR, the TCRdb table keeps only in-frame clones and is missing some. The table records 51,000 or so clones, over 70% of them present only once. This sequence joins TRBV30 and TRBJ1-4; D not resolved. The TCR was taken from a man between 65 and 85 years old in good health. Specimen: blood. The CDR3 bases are TGTGCCTGGAACAAGAAAGGGAATGAAAAACTGTTTTTT. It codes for CAWNKKGNEKLFF.